The 11 T cell receptor beta chains reported below all come from one sample, sequenced in a study of blood T cell repertoires in COVID-19. The assay was immunoSEQ multiplex PCR, and TCRdb's table has in-frame clones only and misses some. Among 120,000 or so clones, 80% to 90% were seen once, and the ten largest hold approximately 28%. The sample taken for sequencing was peripheral blood. These receptors came from a man between 65 and 85 years old with active or convalescent COVID-19.

The chain links TRBV5-6 to TRBJ1-2; 10 bases align to TRBD1. CDR1 is SGHDT and CDR2 is YYEEEE in the germline V gene. This CDR3 has 15 amino acids. V dropped 5 bases and J dropped 3; count of bases not matched to a gene: 7. Written as DNA, the CDR3 is TGTGCCAGCAGGAATGACAGGGGGCTCGACTATGGCTACACCTTC. Translating it yields CASRNDRGLDYGYTF.

V and J are TRBV27 and TRBJ1-6, with TRBD1 as a possible D gene (6 bases). Trimming shortened V by 5 bases and J by 9 bases, and 17 bases separated the two germline ends. This CDR3 spans 15 amino acids. Germline V gene sequence: CDR1 MNHEY, CDR2 SMNVEV (reference sequence). The DNA for the CDR3 is TGTGCCAGCAGTCCCTCGAGGGGGGGCGGTTCACCCCTCCACTTT. Amino acid sequence: CASSPSRGGGSPLHF.

CDR3 coding DNA: TGTGCCAGCAGTTTCAGAGGTCAGGTTTCAGGGTGGAATTCACCCCTCCACTTT. Translating gives CASSFRGQVSGWNSPLHF. The chain has TRBV28 and TRBJ1-6, with D maybe TRBD1 (5 bases). Germline V gene data show CDR1 as MDHEN and CDR2 as SYDVKM. V was cut by 3 bases and J by 7 bases, with 22 bases left in between. There are 18 residues in the CDR3.

The chain is built from TRBV19 and TRBJ1-5, with D perhaps matching TRBD1 (5 bases). Germline V lookup: CDR1 LNHDA, CDR2 SQIVND (reference sequence). V shed 7 bases and J shed 5 bases, with 21 bases lying between them. CDR3 length: 16 residues. The CDR3 region is CASNNPARGTYQPQHF. Here the CDR3 DNA reads TGTGCCAGTAATAATCCGGCACGCGGGACCTATCAGCCCCAGCATTTT.

The chain uses TRBV19 and TRBJ1-5; 7 bases match TRBD1. The CDR3 covers 15 residues. Germline V lookup: CDR1 LNHDA, CDR2 SQIVND (reference sequence). V shed 3 bases, J shed 2 bases, and the junction held 4 bases outside the gene matches. CDR3 coding DNA: TGTGCCAGTAGTATTTACCAGGGGGGCAATCAGCCCCAGCATTTT. It encodes CASSIYQGGNQPQHF. Using reference TRBV19 and TRBJ1-5 for the parts outside the CDR3, the full variable domain is DGGITQSPKYLFRKEGQNVTLSCEQNLNHDAMYWYRQDPGQGLRLIYYSQIVNDFQKGDIAEGYSVSREKKESFPLTVTSAQKNPTAFYLCASSIYQGGNQPQHFGDGTRLSIL.

The genes are TRBV19 and TRBJ2-7, with TRBD2 matching over 14 bases. J gave up 6 bases and V 6 bases, and 10 bases lay outside the gene matches. The CDR3 consists of 16 residues. Germline lookup yields CDR1 LNHDA and CDR2 SQIVND (reference sequence). The CDR3 region has the DNA TGTGCCAGTAGCTATGGGACTAGCGGGAGAGATGGCGAGCAGTACTTC. Protein: CASSYGTSGRDGEQYF.

This clone was seen just once. V usage is TRBV19 and J usage is TRBJ1-1; D ambiguous. The CDR3 is 14 amino acids. The germline V and J ends were trimmed by 8 bases and 1 base, with 14 bases remaining between them. Per germline, CDR1 LNHDA and CDR2 SQIVND (reference sequence). In DNA, the CDR3 is TGTGCCAGTTATCGTGAGGGAAAGAACACTGAAGCTTTCTTT. Translation: CASYREGKNTEAFF.

The chain is built from TRBV2 and TRBJ2-2, with a weak D call TRBD2 (6 bases). Trimming cost V 2 bases and J 5 bases, with 12 bases left between them. The CDR3 runs to 15 residues. Germline lookup yields CDR1 SNHLY and CDR2 FYNNEI. CDR3 protein: CASSEPGAGTGELFF. CDR3 DNA sequence: TGTGCCAGCAGTGAACCCGGTGCGGGGACCGGGGAGCTGTTTTTT.

The genes are TRBV24-1 and TRBJ2-7; D is ambiguous. This CDR3 region has 11 residues. Germline V lookup: CDR1 KGHDR, CDR2 SFDVKD. V was trimmed by 3 bases and J by 3 bases, leaving 2 bases between them. The CDR3 DNA follows: TGTGCCACCAGTGATCTCTACGAGCAGTACTTC. The encoded protein is CATSDLYEQYF.

This clone was observed a single time. The chain couples TRBV7-9 to TRBJ2-3, with 11 nucleotides matching TRBD2. CDR1 is SEHNR, CDR2 FQNEAQ, per germline (reference sequence). J gave up 0 bases and V 5 bases, and 4 bases lay outside the gene matches. The CDR3 totals 16 residues. The CDR3 sequence: CASSLGLAASTDTQYF. CDR3 DNA sequence: TGTGCCAGCAGCCTGGGACTAGCGGCGAGCACAGATACGCAGTATTTT.

The gene calls are TRBV10-3 and TRBJ1-5; TRBD1 is a possible D gene (5 bases). Trimming removed 0 bases at V and 1 base at J, with 7 bases between. Looked up from germline, CDR1 is ENHRY and CDR2 is SYGVKD. The CDR3 loop spans 15 amino acids. The CDR3: CAISESGASNQPQHF. The CDR3 nucleotides read TGTGCCATCAGTGAGTCTGGGGCGAGCAATCAGCCCCAGCATTTT.